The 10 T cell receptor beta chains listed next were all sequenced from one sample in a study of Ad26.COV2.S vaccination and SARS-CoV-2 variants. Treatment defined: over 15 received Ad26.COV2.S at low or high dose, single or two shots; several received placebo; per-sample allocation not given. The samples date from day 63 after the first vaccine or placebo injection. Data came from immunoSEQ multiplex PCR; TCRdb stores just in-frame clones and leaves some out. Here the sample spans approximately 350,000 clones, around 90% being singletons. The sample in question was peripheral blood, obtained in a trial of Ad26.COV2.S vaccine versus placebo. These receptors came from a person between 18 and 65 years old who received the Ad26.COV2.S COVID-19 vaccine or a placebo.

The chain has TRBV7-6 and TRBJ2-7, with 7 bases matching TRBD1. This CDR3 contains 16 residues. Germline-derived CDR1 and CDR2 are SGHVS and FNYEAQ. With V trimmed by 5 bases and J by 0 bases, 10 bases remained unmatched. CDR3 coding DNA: TGTGCCAGCAGCCCTAGGGGCAGGGGGTTCTCCTACGAGCAGTACTTC. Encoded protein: CASSPRGRGFSYEQYF.

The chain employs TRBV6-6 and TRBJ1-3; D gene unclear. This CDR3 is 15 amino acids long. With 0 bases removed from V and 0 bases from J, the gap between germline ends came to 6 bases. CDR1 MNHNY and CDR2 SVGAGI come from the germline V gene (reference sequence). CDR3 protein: CASSYSRISGNTIYF. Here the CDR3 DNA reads TGTGCCAGCAGTTACTCCCGGATCTCTGGAAACACCATATATTTT.

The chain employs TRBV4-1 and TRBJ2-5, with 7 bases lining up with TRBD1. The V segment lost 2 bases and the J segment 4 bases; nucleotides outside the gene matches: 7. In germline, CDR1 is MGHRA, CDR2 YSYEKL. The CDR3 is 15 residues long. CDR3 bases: TGCGCCAGCAGCCAATACGGCAGGGGGACAGAGACCCAGTACTTC. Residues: CASSQYGRGTETQYF.

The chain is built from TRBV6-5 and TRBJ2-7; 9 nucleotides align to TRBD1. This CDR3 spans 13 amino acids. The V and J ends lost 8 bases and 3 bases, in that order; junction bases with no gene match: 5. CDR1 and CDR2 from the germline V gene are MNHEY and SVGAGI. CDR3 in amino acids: CASGRDRDYEQYF. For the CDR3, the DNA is TGTGCCAGCGGCCGGGACAGGGACTACGAGCAGTACTTC.

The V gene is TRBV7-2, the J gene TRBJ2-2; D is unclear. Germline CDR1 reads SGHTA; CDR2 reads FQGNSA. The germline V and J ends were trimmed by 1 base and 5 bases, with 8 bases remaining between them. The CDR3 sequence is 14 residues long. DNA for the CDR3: TGTGCCAGCAGCTTAGGTCCCAAGACCGGGGAGCTGTTTTTT. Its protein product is CASSLGPKTGELFF.

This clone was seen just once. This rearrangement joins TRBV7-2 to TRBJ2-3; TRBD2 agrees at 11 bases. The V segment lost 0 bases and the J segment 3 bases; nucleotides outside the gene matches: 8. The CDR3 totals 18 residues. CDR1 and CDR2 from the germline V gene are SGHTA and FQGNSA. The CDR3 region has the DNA TGTGCCAGCAGCTTAGCGTTGGCTAGCGGGGGGTATACAGATACGCAGTATTTT. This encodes CASSLALASGGYTDTQYF. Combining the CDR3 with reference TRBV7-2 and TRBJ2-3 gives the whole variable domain GAGVSQSPSNKVTEKGKDVELRCDPISGHTALYWYRQSLGQGLEFLIYFQGNSAPDKSGLPSDRFSAERTGGSVSTLTIQRTQQEDSAVYLCASSLALASGGYTDTQYFGPGTRLTVL.

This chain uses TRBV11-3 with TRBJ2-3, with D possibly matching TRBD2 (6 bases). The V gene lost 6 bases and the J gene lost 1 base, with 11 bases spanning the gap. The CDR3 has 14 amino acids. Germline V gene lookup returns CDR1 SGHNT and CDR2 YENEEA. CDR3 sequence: CASSGRKGTDTQYF. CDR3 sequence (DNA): TGTGCCAGCAGTGGGAGGAAGGGCACAGATACGCAGTATTTT. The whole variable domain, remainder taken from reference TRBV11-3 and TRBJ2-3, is EAGVVQSPRYKIIEKKQPVAFWCNPISGHNTLYWYLQNLGQGPELLIRYENEEAVDDSQLPKDRFSAERLKGVDSTLKIQPAELGDSAVYLCASSGRKGTDTQYFGPGTRLTVL.

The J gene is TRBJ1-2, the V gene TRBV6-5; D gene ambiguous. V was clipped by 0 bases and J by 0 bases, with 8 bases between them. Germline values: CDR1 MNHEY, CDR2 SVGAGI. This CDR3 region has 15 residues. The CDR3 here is CASSYSRKPNYGYTF. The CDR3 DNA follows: TGTGCCAGCAGTTACTCGAGAAAACCTAACTATGGCTACACCTTC.

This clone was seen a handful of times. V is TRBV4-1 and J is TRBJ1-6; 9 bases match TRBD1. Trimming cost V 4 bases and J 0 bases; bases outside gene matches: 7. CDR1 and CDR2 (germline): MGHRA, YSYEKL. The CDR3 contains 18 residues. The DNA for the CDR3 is TGCGCCAGCAGCCGTCCCGGGACAGGGCGCTCCTATAATTCACCCCTCCACTTT. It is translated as CASSRPGTGRSYNSPLHF.

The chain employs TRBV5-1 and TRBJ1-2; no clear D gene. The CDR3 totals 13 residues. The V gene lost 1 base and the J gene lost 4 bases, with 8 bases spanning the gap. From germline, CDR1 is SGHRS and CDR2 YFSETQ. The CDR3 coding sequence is TGCGCCAGCAGCTTGTCGGAAATCTATGGCTACACCTTC. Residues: CASSLSEIYGYTF. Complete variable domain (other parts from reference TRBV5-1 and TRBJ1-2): KAGVTQTPRYLIKTRGQQVTLSCSPISGHRSVSWYQQTPGQGLQFLFEYFSETQRNKGNFPGRFSGRQFSNSRSEMNVSTLELGDSALYLCASSLSEIYGYTFGSGTRLTVV.